The clone carrying this TCR beta chain was observed many times. The antigen is unknown. V shed 0 bases and J shed 9 bases, with 12 bases lying between them. The CDR3 covers 14 residues. Germline V gives CDR1 LGHNA, CDR2 YNFKEQ. All patients were treatment-naive before thyroid surgery. This sample stems from a study of metastatic and nonmetastatic thyroid tumors. On the study more broadly: Across peripheral blood and tumor or nodule tissue samples taken from malignant and benign thyroid patients, the repertoires were compared with one another. Overall study results and limits: When malignant thyroid tumors were compared with benign nodules, TCR beta diversity was reportedly significantly higher in the malignant tumors. This held in both blood and tumor samples.

In the authors' methods: A classifier for distant metastasis in papillary thyroid cancer was constructed using CDR3 differences observed across clinicopathological groups. MiXCR was used by TCRdb to re-call the PCR reads. It is TCRdb's table, rather than the study itself, that gives the V and J calls and clone size. Here the sample spans approximately 30,000 clones, approximately 31% being singletons. This TCR was recovered from a female donor with papillary thyroid cancer or a benign thyroid nodule (not recorded which). Some clones in this sample may be carry-over from other donors' samples. Input material: blood. The chain uses TRBV4-2 and TRBJ2-1; TRBD1 might be the D (5 bases). The CDR3 region is CASSQDLTVSEQFF. The CDR3 bases are TGTGCCAGCAGCCAAGACCTGACAGTTAGTGAGCAGTTCTTC.